A single sample gave rise to the 15 T cell receptor beta chains below, sequenced in a study of neurological immune-mediated disorders. TCRdb reprocessed the 5' RACE reads via MiXCR and lists one record per CDR3 protein. This table has about 58,000 distinct CDR3 sequences, 2% to 2.5% appearing once. The sample consisted of PBMCs. The receptor set was obtained from a man aged 50 to 59 with multiple sclerosis.

This clonotype was recorded many times. A much larger clonotype is one base distant, so this may be a read error. V usage is TRBV7-8 and J usage is TRBJ2-7; D remains ambiguous. The CDR3 contains 11 residues. Germline assignment: CDR1 SGHVS and CDR2 FQNEAQ. Between the trimmed V and J ends, which lost 2 bases and 3 bases, there was a span of 2 bases. CDR3 amino acids: CASSLNYEQYF. CDR3 coding DNA: TGTGCCAGCAGCTTAAACTACGAGCAGTACTTC.

This clonotype was found many times. The V gene is TRBV7-2, the J gene TRBJ2-4, with 12 bases aligning to TRBD1. The CDR3 length is 14 residues. After removal of 4 bases from V and 11 bases from J, the junction contained 6 bases not matched to a gene. Germline loops: CDR1 SGHTA, CDR2 FQGNSA. The DNA of the CDR3 is TGTGCCAGCAGCTCCCAGGGACAGGGGGCAGTTCAGTACTTC. This translates into CASSSQGQGAVQYF.

This clonotype was picked up many times. The gene calls are TRBV12-3 or TRBV12-4 and TRBJ2-3; D uncertain. The V end lost 5 bases, the J end lost 0 bases, and 9 bases lay between the germline ends. The CDR3 covers 14 residues. The CDR3: CASSPWESTDTQYF. For the CDR3, the DNA is TGTGCCAGCAGTCCGTGGGAAAGCACAGATACGCAGTATTTT.

This clonotype showed up many times. The chain combines TRBV7-2 with TRBJ2-2; D remains ambiguous. CDR1 is SGHTA, CDR2 FQGNSA, per germline. The CDR3 spans 14 residues. V lost 0 bases to trimming and J lost 3 bases, with 5 bases between them. DNA for the CDR3: TGTGCCAGCAGCTTAGCGAGGCACACCGGGGAGCTGTTTTTT. Encoded protein: CASSLARHTGELFF. The entire variable domain, with the rest obtained from reference TRBV7-2 and TRBJ2-2, is as follows: GAGVSQSPSNKVTEKGKDVELRCDPISGHTALYWYRQSLGQGLEFLIYFQGNSAPDKSGLPSDRFSAERTGGSVSTLTIQRTQQEDSAVYLCASSLARHTGELFFGEGSRLTVL.

In its sample, this clonotype was seen many times. J is TRBJ1-2 and V is TRBV5-1, with D possibly matching TRBD1 (5 bases). Trimming pared 4 bases from V and 0 bases from J, leaving 16 bases between. The CDR3 totals 16 residues. Germline CDR1 is SGHRS and CDR2 is YFSETQ. CDR3 in amino acids: CASSPGLSASNYGYTF. CDR3 DNA sequence: TGCGCCAGCAGCCCGGGACTCTCGGCGTCTAACTATGGCTACACCTTC.

In this sample, this clonotype turned up many times. V gene TRBV7-2 combines with J gene TRBJ2-3; the match to TRBD2 covers 13 bases. CDR3 length: 15 amino acids. Unmatched junction bases numbered 5, after V lost 3 bases and J lost 8 bases. The germline CDR1 and CDR2 sequences are SGHTA and FQGNSA. This CDR3 is CASSFSRLAGGTQYF. CDR3 nucleotides: TGTGCCAGCAGCTTTAGCCGACTAGCGGGGGGTACGCAGTATTTT.

This clonotype has ten or more counts. This chain links TRBV7-2 with TRBJ2-1, with D maybe TRBD2 (5 bases). The germline V gene has CDR1 SGHTA and CDR2 FQGNSA. This CDR3 region has 13 residues. Trimming pared 5 bases from V and 10 bases from J, leaving 15 bases between. CDR3 coding DNA: TGTGCCAGCAGCATAGGAGGTGGACGGGAGCAGTTCTTC. As protein: CASSIGGGREQFF. Based on the CDR3 plus reference TRBV7-2 and TRBJ2-1, the full variable domain is GAGVSQSPSNKVTEKGKDVELRCDPISGHTALYWYRQSLGQGLEFLIYFQGNSAPDKSGLPSDRFSAERTGGSVSTLTIQRTQQEDSAVYLCASSIGGGREQFFGPGTRLTVL.

In this sample, this clonotype turned up many times. The chain recombines TRBV4-3 with TRBJ2-3, with D unclear. Germline CDR1 and CDR2: LGHNA and YSLEER. Trimming pared 0 bases from V and 0 bases from J, leaving 13 bases between. The CDR3 loop spans 17 amino acids. CDR3 in amino acids: CASSQDLGLSSTDTQYF. DNA for the CDR3: TGCGCCAGCAGCCAAGATTTGGGGTTAAGCAGCACAGATACGCAGTATTTT.

With respect to this clonotype: It may be a read error: a sequence one base away is much more abundant. This chain links TRBV20-1 with TRBJ2-1, with 10 bases lining up with TRBD2. Germline V CDR1 and CDR2: DFQATT, SNEGSKA (reference sequence). This CDR3 comprises 14 residues. CDR3 coding DNA: TGCAGTTCTAGAGTCGGGACTAGCGCCGGTTGGCAGTTCTTC. It encodes CSSRVGTSAGWQFF.

This clonotype has a count of ten or more. CDR3 DNA: TGCGCCAGCAGCGACGGGGGACAGGGCCGCGAGCAGTACTTC. It encodes CASSDGGQGREQYF. The genes are TRBV5-1 and TRBJ2-7; 9 bases align to TRBD1. The trim removed 4 bases at V and 6 bases at J, leaving 8 bases unmatched. This CDR3 is 14 amino acids long. Per the germline V gene, CDR1 is SGHRS and CDR2 is YFSETQ.

This clonotype was counted ten times or more. V is TRBV5-6 and J is TRBJ1-6; 7 positions agree with TRBD1. The length of the CDR3 is 13 residues. Germline V gene data show CDR1 as SGHDT and CDR2 as YYEEEE. Losses at the gene ends were 4 bases for V and 10 bases for J; bases not matched to a gene: 5. CDR3 bases: TGTGCCAGCAGCGTAGACAGGGACTCACCCCTCCACTTT. It encodes CASSVDRDSPLHF.

This clonotype showed up many times. V gene TRBV12-3 or TRBV12-4 combines with J gene TRBJ1-5, with D maybe TRBD1 (5 bases). The CDR3 length is 15 residues. V gave up 3 bases and J gave up 1 base, with 10 bases separating them. The CDR3 nucleotides are TGTGCCAGCAGTTTCTCGAGGGGAAGCAATCAGCCCCAGCATTTT. Translation gives CASSFSRGSNQPQHF.

In its sample, this clonotype was seen a few times. V is TRBV7-9 and J is TRBJ2-2; D gene unclear. The CDR3 has 15 residues. The V gene lost 1 base and the J gene lost 2 bases, with 8 bases spanning the gap. In germline, CDR1 is SEHNR, CDR2 FQNEAQ (reference sequence). Written as DNA, the CDR3 is TGTGCCAGCAGCTTAGGAATACTAAACACCGGGGAGCTGTTTTTT. Translation gives CASSLGILNTGELFF.

This clonotype was observed at least ten times. This sequence joins TRBV23-1 and TRBJ2-7; TRBD1 aligns across 7 bases. TRBV23-1 is an ORF, with its function uncertain. The CDR3 runs 19 residues. The V and J ends lost 0 bases and 0 bases, in that order; junction bases with no gene match: 14. CDR3 sequence: CASSQSGATGARSSYEQYF. The CDR3 nucleotides read TGCGCCAGCAGTCAATCGGGGGCTACAGGGGCGAGGAGCTCCTACGAGCAGTACTTC.

This clonotype came up many times. The germline gene is not matched at one end of the junction; a read error may be the cause. V usage is TRBV29-1 and J usage is TRBJ2-1, with D perhaps matching TRBD2 (7 bases). This CDR3 has 15 amino acids. The germline V gene encodes CDR1 SQVTM and CDR2 ANQGSEA. CDR3 in DNA: TGCAGCGTTGAGAGAGGGGACGGGGGGCTGGATGAGAAGTTCTTC. Encoded protein: CSVERGDGGLDEKFF.